Below are 27 T cell receptor beta chains sequenced from a single sample in a study of blood T cell repertoires in COVID-19. Clones were read by immunoSEQ multiplex PCR, and TCRdb kept only the in-frame ones, dropping some. Found here are under 100,000 clones, 85% of them singletons; the top ten hold nearly 3.5%. The sample taken for sequencing was peripheral blood. The receptors were sampled from a man aged 45-65 years with acute or convalescent COVID-19.

This sequence joins TRBV6-5 and TRBJ1-2; possibly TRBD1 for D (6 bases). V was cut by 2 bases and J by 7 bases, with 11 bases left in between. Germline V CDR1 and CDR2: MNHEY, SVGAGI. The CDR3 is made up of 13 amino acids. The CDR3 coding sequence is TGTGCCAGCAGTTACGGACAGAACCTTGGCTACACCTTC. The encoded protein is CASSYGQNLGYTF.

The genes are TRBV11-3 and TRBJ2-3, with 9 bases lining up with TRBD2. CDR1 is SGHNT and CDR2 is YENEEA in the germline V gene. This CDR3 has 15 amino acids. V lost 6 bases to trimming and J lost 0 bases; unmatched junction nucleotides: 4. CDR3 amino acids: CASSLLAGSTDTQYF. CDR3 nucleotides: TGTGCCAGCAGTCTCCTAGCGGGAAGCACAGATACGCAGTATTTT.

The V gene is TRBV5-6, the J gene TRBJ1-1, with 8 bases lining up with TRBD1. V dropped 2 bases and J dropped 3; count of bases not matched to a gene: 12. The CDR3 contains 17 residues. The V gene's germline CDR1 is SGHDT and CDR2 YYEEEE. The CDR3, as DNA: TGTGCCAGCAGCTTAGACCAGGGGGCCGTTTTGGACACTGAAGCTTTCTTT. This sequence encodes CASSLDQGAVLDTEAFF.

This rearrangement joins TRBV25-1 to TRBJ1-1; TRBD1 is a possible D gene (5 bases). Trimming removed 5 bases at V and 4 bases at J, with 11 bases between. Germline CDR1 reads MGHDK; CDR2 reads SYGVNS. The CDR3 runs to 13 residues. The CDR3 sequence is CASSKQDRTEAFF. Here the CDR3 DNA reads TGTGCCAGCAGTAAACAGGATCGCACTGAAGCTTTCTTT. Full variable domain (remainder filled in from reference TRBV25-1 and TRBJ1-1): EADIYQTPRYLVIGTGKKITLECSQTMGHDKMYWYQQDPGMELHLIHYSYGVNSTEKGDLSSESTVSRIRTEHFPLTLESARPSHTSQYLCASSKQDRTEAFFGQGTRLTVV.

Only a few counts were recorded for this clone. The chain joins TRBV7-6 to TRBJ2-3, with 9 bases aligning to TRBD2. V dropped 1 base and J dropped 4; count of bases not matched to a gene: 3. Germline CDR1 is SGHVS and CDR2 is FNYEAQ. The CDR3 has 15 amino acids. The CDR3 DNA is TGTGCCAGCAGCTTAGGAGCGGGGGGTTCAGATACGCAGTATTTT. It encodes CASSLGAGGSDTQYF.

The chain employs TRBV6-5 and TRBJ1-6, with a possible D match to TRBD1 (5 bases). The CDR3 sequence is 15 residues long. Germline-derived CDR1 and CDR2 are MNHEY and SVGAGI. The germline V and J ends were trimmed by 9 bases and 6 bases, with 18 bases remaining between them. The DNA for the CDR3 is TGTGCCAGTAGGGCCCAGCGGGGCCTTAATTCACCCCTCCACTTT. Translated: CASRAQRGLNSPLHF.

This clone was observed a handful of times. This chain uses TRBV18 with TRBJ2-2; 10 bases align to TRBD1. The germline V gene encodes CDR1 KGHSH and CDR2 LQKENI. CDR3 length: 17 residues. Germline trimming cut 0 bases from V and 0 bases from J; bases unmatched to any gene: 1. CDR3 residues: CASSPPGQGTNTGELFF. The CDR3 DNA follows: TGTGCCAGCTCACCACCGGGACAGGGGACGAACACCGGGGAGCTGTTTTTT.

The chain joins TRBV11-2 to TRBJ1-4; TRBD1 agrees at 7 bases. V lost 5 bases to trimming and J lost 0 bases; unmatched junction nucleotides: 6. The length of the CDR3 is 16 residues. Germline values: CDR1 SGHAT, CDR2 FQNNGV. As DNA, the CDR3 is TGTGCCAGCAGCCTCACCGGGACAGCAACTAATGAAAAACTGTTTTTT. Translation gives CASSLTGTATNEKLFF.

The rearrangement uses TRBV2 and TRBJ2-1, with 14 nucleotides matching TRBD2. J lost 6 bases, V lost 8 bases, and 6 bases had no gene match. The germline V gene has CDR1 SNHLY and CDR2 FYNNEI. The CDR3 runs 15 residues. The CDR3 bases are TGTGCCAGCCCAAAGGGACTAGCGGGAGTCAATGAGCAGTTCTTC. It is translated as CASPKGLAGVNEQFF.

The chain has TRBV6-5 and TRBJ1-1, with 8 positions matching TRBD1. Losses at the gene ends were 2 bases for V and 8 bases for J; bases not matched to a gene: 13. This CDR3 spans 16 amino acids. The V gene's germline CDR1 is MNHEY and CDR2 SVGAGI. In nucleotides, the CDR3 is TGTGCCAGCAGTTACAGAGCGCACCCGACAGGGGCGGAAGCTTTCTTT. This translates into CASSYRAHPTGAEAFF.

CDR3 sequence reads: CASRTRETTGELFF. The DNA for the CDR3 is TGTGCCAGCAGGACACGGGAAACAACCGGGGAGCTGTTTTTT. V gene TRBV2 combines with J gene TRBJ2-2, with D possibly being TRBD2 (5 bases). V lost 6 bases and J lost 5, with 13 bases in between. CDR3 size: 14 residues. Germline CDR1 is SNHLY and CDR2 is FYNNEI. Variable domain in full (rest from reference TRBV2 and TRBJ2-2): EPEVTQTPSHQVTQMGQEVILRCVPISNHLYFYWYRQILGQKVEFLVSFYNNEISEKSEIFDDQFSVERPDGSNFTLKIRSTKLEDSAMYFCASRTRETTGELFFGEGSRLTVL.

Here the CDR3 reads CASSHLGTPSTDTQYF. The DNA of the CDR3 is TGCGCCAGCAGCCACCTAGGGACACCTAGCACAGATACGCAGTATTTT. The chain combines TRBV4-3 with TRBJ2-3; possibly TRBD1 for D (6 bases). V lost 3 bases and J 0 bases, leaving 13 bases between the germline ends. This CDR3 has 16 amino acids. The germline gives CDR1 LGHNA, CDR2 YSLEER.

V is TRBV30 and J is TRBJ2-7; 14 bases agree with TRBD2. Germline CDR1 is GTSNPN and CDR2 is SVGIG (reference sequence). The ends lost 5 bases at V and 7 bases at J; junction bases unmatched: 10. The CDR3 length is 15 residues. The CDR3 coding sequence is TGTGCCTGGGCGAACAAGGGACTAGCGGGAGATGAGCAGTACTTC. Residues: CAWANKGLAGDEQYF.

V is TRBV2 and J is TRBJ2-1, with D uncertain. This CDR3 spans 13 amino acids. Trimming shortened V by 6 bases and J by 0 bases, and 6 bases separated the two germline ends. The germline V gene encodes CDR1 SNHLY and CDR2 FYNNEI. For the CDR3, the DNA is TGTGCCAGCAGAGCCCTCTCCTACAATGAGCAGTTCTTC. It yields the protein CASRALSYNEQFF.

This chain links TRBV28 with TRBJ1-2; 11 nucleotides match TRBD1. This CDR3 is 17 amino acids long. The ends lost 2 bases at V and 4 bases at J; junction bases unmatched: 9. Germline CDR1 reads MDHEN; CDR2 reads SYDVKM. The CDR3 DNA sequence: TGTGCCAGCAGTTTACCCCTAGGACAGGGGGCTACCTATGGCTACACCTTC. Its translation is CASSLPLGQGATYGYTF.

For the CDR3, the DNA is TGTGCCGTAGCGTTTCGAGCGGACACCGGGGAGCTGTTTTTT. Encoded protein: CAVAFRADTGELFF. V and J are TRBV2 and TRBJ2-2; D is perhaps TRBD2 (5 bases). Per the germline V gene, CDR1 is SNHLY and CDR2 is FYNNEI. Between the trimmed V and J ends, which lost 11 bases and 3 bases, there was a span of 16 bases. This CDR3 is built from 14 residues.

V usage is TRBV9 and J usage is TRBJ2-5; D is possibly TRBD2 (7 bases). The germline V gene has CDR1 SGDLS and CDR2 YYNGEE. Trimming took 0 bases from V and 5 from J, leaving 14 bases between them. This CDR3 has 15 amino acids. The CDR3 region is CASSVVGGLGETQYF. CDR3 coding DNA: TGTGCCAGCAGCGTAGTGGGGGGGCTCGGGGAGACCCAGTACTTC.

V usage is TRBV6-1 and J usage is TRBJ1-2, with a possible D match to TRBD1 (5 bases). CDR3 length equals 16 residues. V was clipped by 1 base and J by 4 bases, with 16 bases between them. The V gene's germline CDR1 is MNHNS and CDR2 SASEGT. DNA for the CDR3: TGTGCCAGCAGTGAAGGTCAATGGGGCAGCCCCTATGGCTACACCTTC. This encodes CASSEGQWGSPYGYTF.

The chain carries TRBV11-2 and TRBJ2-7, with 8 nucleotides matching TRBD1. This CDR3 is built from 15 residues. Germline CDR1 SGHAT, CDR2 FQNNGV. V was clipped by 6 bases and J by 3 bases; unmatched bases: 10. Written as DNA, the CDR3 is TGTGCCAGCAGTACAGGACAGGGCAGGGGCTACGAGCAGTACTTC. Protein sequence: CASSTGQGRGYEQYF.

The chain is built from TRBV6-5 and TRBJ1-1; TRBD1 matches at 7 bases. The CDR3 runs 14 residues. Germline CDR1 and CDR2: MNHEY and SVGAGI. Trimming removed 6 bases from V and 4 bases from J; junction bases left unmatched: 8. The CDR3: CASRSDRSPTEAFF. As DNA, the CDR3 is TGTGCCAGCAGGTCGGACAGGTCCCCCACTGAAGCTTTCTTT.

The V gene is TRBV10-3, the J gene TRBJ1-2; TRBD1 matches 9 bases. The length of the CDR3 is 13 residues. Trimming took 11 bases from V and 6 from J; bases not matched to a gene: 10. Germline V gene lookup returns CDR1 ENHRY and CDR2 SYGVKD. CDR3 in DNA: TGTGCCTCCAACAGGGGGCTAAGGGATGGCTACACCTTC. Its translation: CASNRGLRDGYTF.

This sequence joins TRBV9 and TRBJ1-2; D is undetermined. The V gene lost 3 bases and the J gene lost 3 bases, with 9 bases spanning the gap. The CDR3 totals 13 residues. In germline, CDR1 is SGDLS, CDR2 YYNGEE. The CDR3 here is CASSGGEDYGYTF. The DNA for the CDR3 is TGTGCCAGCAGCGGAGGAGAAGACTATGGCTACACCTTC.

This rearrangement joins TRBV7-9 to TRBJ2-7, with D unresolved. This CDR3 spans 14 amino acids. Germline values: CDR1 SEHNR, CDR2 FQNEAQ (reference sequence). Trimming removed 7 bases at V and 3 bases at J, with 16 bases between. In nucleotides, the CDR3 is TGTGCCAGCACTGAGATCCAGAGGAACTACGAGCAGTACTTC. This encodes CASTEIQRNYEQYF.

The chain has TRBV6-5 and TRBJ1-1; 8 positions match TRBD1. J gave up 1 base and V 7 bases, and 8 bases lay outside the gene matches. CDR1 MNHEY and CDR2 SVGAGI come from the germline V gene. The CDR3 consists of 15 residues. The chain's CDR3 is CASTNLGTGNTEAFF. In nucleotides, the CDR3 is TGTGCCAGCACAAACCTAGGGACAGGGAACACTGAAGCTTTCTTT.

This rearrangement joins TRBV19 to TRBJ1-1; TRBD1 is a possible D gene (6 bases). The length of the CDR3 is 14 residues. V dropped 0 bases and J dropped 5 bases, with 10 bases sitting between them. The germline V gene has CDR1 LNHDA and CDR2 SQIVND (reference sequence). The CDR3 DNA sequence: TGTGCCAGTAGTATAGAGGGGGGGCGTACTGAAGCTTTCTTT. Its protein is CASSIEGGRTEAFF. The full variable domain, in which reference TRBV19 and TRBJ1-1 provide the parts outside the CDR3, is DGGITQSPKYLFRKEGQNVTLSCEQNLNHDAMYWYRQDPGQGLRLIYYSQIVNDFQKGDIAEGYSVSREKKESFPLTVTSAQKNPTAFYLCASSIEGGRTEAFFGQGTRLTVV.

The V and J genes are TRBV29-1 and TRBJ1-1; 8 positions match TRBD1. Germline V gene lookup returns CDR1 SQVTM and CDR2 ANQGSEA. V shed 3 bases and J 6 bases; nucleotides not matched to a gene: 6. The CDR3 runs 13 residues. The CDR3 coding sequence is TGCAGCGTTGACCAGGGGGCGATCGCTGAAGCTTTCTTT. Its translation is CSVDQGAIAEAFF. The whole variable domain, filled in from reference TRBV29-1 and TRBJ1-1, reads SAVISQKPSRDICQRGTSLTIQCQVDSQVTMMFWYRQQPGQSLTLIATANQGSEATYESGFVIDKFPISRPNLTFSTLTVSNMSPEDSSIYLCSVDQGAIAEAFFGQGTRLTVV.

This chain uses TRBV5-1 with TRBJ2-7; no firm D call. Trimming stripped 6 bases from V and 4 bases from J, with 8 bases between. CDR1 is SGHRS and CDR2 is YFSETQ in the germline V gene. The CDR3 sequence is 11 residues long. The CDR3 DNA sequence: TGCGCCAGCACCCCCCCTTACGAGCAGTACTTC. Protein product: CASTPPYEQYF.